The TCR beta chain under discussion was sequenced for a study of T cells expressing NK-cell markers. Turning to the study itself: Sorted T-cell subsets CD3+CD56+NKG2C+, CD3+CD56+NKG2C- and CD3+CD56-NKG2C+ were TCR beta-sequenced. Eight donors were sequenced, of whom seven were HCMV-seropositive, while the remaining one was HCMV-seronegative. Study-wide points: These clonotypes additionally ranked first within the CD3+CD56-NKG2C+ fraction of several donors.

As regards this clonotype: Antigen specificity is unknown.

The CDR3 contains 15 residues. Looked up from germline, CDR1 is MNHEY and CDR2 is SMNVEV (reference sequence). Production of TCR beta cDNA relied on 5'RACE template switching with UMIs. TCRdb re-called the 5' RACE reads and shows each CDR3 protein once, DNA omitted. This table holds 500,000 or so distinct CDR3 sequences. The receptor's source is a man younger than 30 in good health. The chain has TRBV27 and TRBJ2-7; TCRdb outputs TRBD1, but without DNA this stays unchecked. Sequenced: blood T cells: a sorted CD56 or NKG2C T cell subset, CD4+ or CD8+ T cells, or bulk PBMC T cells (not recorded which). The CDR3 sequence: CASSSQHRFTYEQYF.